Here is one TCR beta chain with its context. In this sample, this clonotype turned up a few times. Which antigen it targets is not known. Per-nucleotide qualities are absent, and no much larger clonotype sits a single base away. The sample comes from a study of blood T cells in healthy people across ages (dated by TCRdb to the mid-2010s). Concerning the study at large: Template switching captured roughly one uniquely barcoded TCR beta cDNA molecule per two T cells in model experiments. Age-related changes in TCR beta repertoire diversity were measured in the study by deep sequencing normalized with unique cDNA molecular identifiers. The donors were split into four age groups: young (average about 15 years), middle-aged (39), aged (more than 55) and long-lived (approximately 80). To avoid experimental bias, donors of different ages were distributed randomly across sequencing lanes. Using the same blood draw, the study looked at two additional independent replicas of 1 million unique cDNA reads for two donors, one aged 18 to 30 and the other aged 80 or older.

Library preparation used 5' RACE. The sample was run on an Illumina HiSeq 2500. A second PCR of about 6 to 11 cycles was performed with a sample-barcoded 5' primer and a J-beta primer mix. Each TCR beta cDNA molecule received a unique molecular identifier from a template-switch 5' adaptor carrying 12 random nucleotides. Each sample yielded at least 2.5 million CDR3-containing paired-end reads. All of the RNA was converted into first-strand cDNA using the Mint cDNA synthesis kit, with a TRBC-specific oligonucleotide serving as the primer. After uracil-DNA glycosylase treatment, a first 18-cycle PCR used universal primers M1SS and BC2_uni_R on all cDNA. Under the source paper's analysis protocol: Each sample was normalized by randomly selecting 1 million high-quality reads, each carrying a distinct molecular identifier. Instead of being binned into consensus sequences, reads with shared molecular identifiers were discarded. MiTCR, set to a Q25 quality threshold and the strictest error-elimination algorithm, was used for CDR3 identification, clonotype clustering and error correction. A nonparametric unseen species model with Euler transformation was used to estimate a lower bound on total TCR beta diversity. TCRdb trimmed public reads at Q25 via fastp, called clones via MiXCR and kept in-frame beta chains. Identical CDR3 protein sequences are pooled into one entry, listed with their most common genes and DNA. V and J calls and clone size were set by TCRdb, not the authors. The sample includes 1.5 million to 2 million distinct CDR3 sequences, with about 32% observed a single time. The top ten constitute about 11% of the sample.

What the work shows at the level of the full study, not this receptor alone: Observed TCR beta diversity per million T cells fell roughly linearly with age, and a significant reduction was already apparent by age roughly 40. The CMV infection status of donors was not known, potentially confounding age-related changes in expanded clonotypes. Estimates of total diversity from one million sequenced T cells were regarded as lower bounds and underestimates. Compared with the aged group, the long-lived group had more naive CD4+ T cells, fewer expanded clones and increased TCR diversity, a pattern suggesting age selection. The percentage of naive T cells measured by flow cytometry correlated strongly with observed TCR beta diversity. Because profiling used bulk unsorted PBMCs, naive and antigen-experienced compartments could not be compared conclusively.

The roughly 39 donors, aged about 6 to 95 years, were systemically healthy Caucasian individuals from Russia. Each donor gave 9.5 to 10 milliliters of peripheral blood, drawn into EDTA-treated Vacutainer tubes. PBMCs were isolated by Ficoll-Paque density-gradient centrifugation, with at least 6.5 million obtained per sample. Trizol reagent was used to extract total RNA from PBMCs, with at least 5.5 micrograms per sample. The percentages of naive CD45RAhigh/CD27high T cells were determined by flow cytometry on a PBMC aliquot from every donor. CDR1 and CDR2, looked up from the germline V gene, are MNHEY and SVGAGI. At the junction V is shortened by 8 bases and J by 2 bases, with 9 bases in between. The CDR3 contains 12 residues, cysteine and phenylalanine counted. The only DNA kept is the CDR3, 36 bases in frame from the first base.

Sample: blood. Here the chain combines TRBV6-5 and TRBJ2-5; the D gene cannot be resolved reliably. The TCR was taken from a woman in her 30s in good health. The encoded CDR3 is CASWALQETQYF. The DNA reads TGTGCCAGCTGGGCCTTACAAGAGACCCAGTACTTC.